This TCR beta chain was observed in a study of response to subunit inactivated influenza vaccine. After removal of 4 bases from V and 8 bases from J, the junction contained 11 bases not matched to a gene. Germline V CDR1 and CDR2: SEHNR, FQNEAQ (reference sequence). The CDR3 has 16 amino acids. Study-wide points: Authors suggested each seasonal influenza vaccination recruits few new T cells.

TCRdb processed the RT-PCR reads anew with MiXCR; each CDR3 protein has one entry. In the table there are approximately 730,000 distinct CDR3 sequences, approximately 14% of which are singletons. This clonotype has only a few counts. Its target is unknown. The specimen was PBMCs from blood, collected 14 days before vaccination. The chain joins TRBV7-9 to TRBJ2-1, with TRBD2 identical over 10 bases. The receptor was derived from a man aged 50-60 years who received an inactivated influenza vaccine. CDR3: CASSSMGTSEGDEQFF. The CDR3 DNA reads TGTGCCAGCAGCTCTATGGGGACTAGCGAAGGCGATGAGCAGTTCTTC. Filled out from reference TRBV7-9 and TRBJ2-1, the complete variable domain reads DTGVSQNPRHKITKRGQNVTFRCDPISEHNRLYWYRQTLGQGPEFLTYFQNEAQLEKSRLLSDRFSAERPKGSFSTLEIQRTEQGDSAMYLCASSSMGTSEGDEQFFGPGTRLTVL.